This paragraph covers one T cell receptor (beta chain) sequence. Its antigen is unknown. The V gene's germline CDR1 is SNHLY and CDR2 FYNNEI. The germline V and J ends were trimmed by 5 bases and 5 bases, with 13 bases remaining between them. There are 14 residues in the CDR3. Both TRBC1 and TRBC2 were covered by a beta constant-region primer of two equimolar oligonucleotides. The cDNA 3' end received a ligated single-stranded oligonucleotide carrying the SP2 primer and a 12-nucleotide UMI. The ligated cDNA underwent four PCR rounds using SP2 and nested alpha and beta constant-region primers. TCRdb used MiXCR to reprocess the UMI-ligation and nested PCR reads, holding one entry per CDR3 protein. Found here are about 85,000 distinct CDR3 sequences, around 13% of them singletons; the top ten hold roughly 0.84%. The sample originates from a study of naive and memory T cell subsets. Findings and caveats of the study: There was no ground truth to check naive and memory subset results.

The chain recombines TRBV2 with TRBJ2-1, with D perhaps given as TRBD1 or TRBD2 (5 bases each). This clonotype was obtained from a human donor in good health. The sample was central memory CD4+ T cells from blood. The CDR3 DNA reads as TGTGCCAGCAGTCAGATGAGGGACGACAATGAGCAGTTCTTC. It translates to CASSQMRDDNEQFF.